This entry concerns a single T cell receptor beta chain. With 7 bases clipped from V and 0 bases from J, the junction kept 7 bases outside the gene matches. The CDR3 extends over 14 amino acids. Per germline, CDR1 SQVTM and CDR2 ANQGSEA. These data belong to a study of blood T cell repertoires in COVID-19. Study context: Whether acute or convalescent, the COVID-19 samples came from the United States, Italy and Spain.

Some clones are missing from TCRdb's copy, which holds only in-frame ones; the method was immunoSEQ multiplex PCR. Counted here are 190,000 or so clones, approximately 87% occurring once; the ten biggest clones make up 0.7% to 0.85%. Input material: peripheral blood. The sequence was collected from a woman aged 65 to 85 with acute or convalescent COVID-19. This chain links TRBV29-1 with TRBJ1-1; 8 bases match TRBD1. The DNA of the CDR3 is TGCAGCGGGAGGGGACAGGCGATGAACACTGAAGCTTTCTTT. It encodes CSGRGQAMNTEAFF.